The 11 T cell receptor beta chains below all came from one sample that was sequenced in a study of blood T cell repertoires in COVID-19. Here immunoSEQ multiplex PCR was the method, and the copy in TCRdb shows in-frame clones only, minus some. The data show approximately 260,000 clones, roughly 87% seen once. The sequencing sample was made of peripheral blood. Receptor source: a man aged 55 to 70 who had recovered from COVID-19.

The V call is TRBV6-5, the J call TRBJ1-1, with D perhaps matching TRBD1 (5 bases). Trimming stripped 4 bases from V and 0 bases from J, with 12 bases between. Germline V gives CDR1 MNHEY, CDR2 SVGAGI. This CDR3 spans 15 amino acids. CDR3 in amino acids: CASSLLRGLNTEAFF. CDR3 bases: TGTGCCAGCAGTTTATTACGGGGGTTGAACACTGAAGCTTTCTTT.

V is TRBV7-9 and J is TRBJ2-7; possible D gene TRBD1, 5 bases. The ends were cut back, 1 base at V and 5 bases at J, with 12 bases in the middle. Germline values: CDR1 SEHNR, CDR2 FQNEAQ (reference sequence). The CDR3 has 14 amino acids. The CDR3 bases are TGTGCCAGCAGCTTAGTCCCAGGGTCGGACGAGCAGTACTTC. Translating gives CASSLVPGSDEQYF.

The gene calls are TRBV9 and TRBJ2-7; D is possibly TRBD1 (7 bases). Germline V gene lookup returns CDR1 SGDLS and CDR2 YYNGEE. This CDR3 is 14 amino acids long. Trimming left V 0 bases short and J 5 bases short, with 12 bases between. The CDR3 here is CASSVVGGGHEQYV. The CDR3 DNA sequence: TGTGCCAGCAGCGTAGTTGGAGGGGGCCACGAGCAGTACGTC.

The chain has TRBV27 and TRBJ1-2; 7 positions match TRBD1. This CDR3 has 12 residues. Germline CDR1 MNHEY, CDR2 SMNVEV (reference sequence). V dropped 11 bases and J dropped 3; count of bases not matched to a gene: 6. The CDR3 nucleotides are TGTGCCTCCAGACAGGGCTACTATGGCTACACCTTC. Translation gives CASRQGYYGYTF.

The chain carries TRBV6-4 and TRBJ1-4; D gene ambiguous. The CDR3 is made up of 16 amino acids. Germline V gene sequence: CDR1 MRHNA, CDR2 SNTAGT. The germline V and J ends were trimmed by 5 bases and 2 bases, with 15 bases remaining between them. In DNA form, the CDR3 reads TGTGCCAGCAGTCGTACTTTCGGGTCCACTAATGAAAAACTGTTTTTT. Translating gives CASSRTFGSTNEKLFF.

The V and J genes are TRBV5-1 and TRBJ1-2; no clear D. CDR1 and CDR2 from the germline V gene are SGHRS and YFSETQ. Trimming took off 0 bases at V and 0 bases at J, with 9 bases between the two ends. The CDR3 has 15 amino acids. CDR3 region: CASSLDGSTNYGYTF. In DNA, the CDR3 is TGCGCCAGCAGCTTGGACGGGTCCACTAACTATGGCTACACCTTC.

The chain has TRBV9 and TRBJ2-7; 9 bases are shared with TRBD1. V lost 4 bases, J lost 0 bases, and 8 bases stayed unmatched. Germline V gene sequence: CDR1 SGDLS, CDR2 YYNGEE. The CDR3 runs to 16 residues. CDR3 sequence (DNA): TGTGCCAGCAGCCCCTCTAAGGGACAGGGCTCCTACGAGCAGTACTTC. Translated: CASSPSKGQGSYEQYF.

The chain links TRBV5-1 to TRBJ1-3, with D perhaps TRBD1 (6 bases). The V end was cut by 4 bases, the J end by 0 bases, with 11 bases between. The CDR3 loop spans 15 amino acids. CDR1 and CDR2 from the germline V gene are SGHRS and YFSETQ. The CDR3 sequence is CASSDPGDSGNTIYF. In nucleotides, the CDR3 is TGCGCCAGCAGCGACCCAGGGGACTCTGGAAACACCATATATTTT.

The V call is TRBV5-4, the J call TRBJ2-1; a weak D match, TRBD2 (6 bases). Between the trimmed V and J ends, which lost 1 base and 1 base, there was a span of 9 bases. CDR3 length equals 15 residues. Germline CDR1 is SGHNT and CDR2 is YYREEE (reference sequence). CDR3 nucleotides: TGTGCCAGCAGCTTGTTGGCGGGGTCCTACAATGAGCAGTTCTTC. Its protein is CASSLLAGSYNEQFF.

The rearrangement uses TRBV7-8 and TRBJ1-6; 8 nucleotides agree with TRBD1. The germline V gene encodes CDR1 SGHVS and CDR2 FQNEAQ. Trimming took 5 bases from V and 10 from J; bases not matched to a gene: 10. The CDR3 is made up of 15 amino acids. CDR3 region: CASSPAGQGRSPLHF. The CDR3 region has the DNA TGTGCCAGCAGCCCCGCAGGACAGGGCAGATCACCCCTCCACTTT.

V usage is TRBV5-6 and J usage is TRBJ2-7; possibly TRBD1 for D (5 bases). The V gene lost 2 bases and the J gene lost 1 base, with 10 bases spanning the gap. Germline CDR1 is SGHDT and CDR2 is YYEEEE. The CDR3 length is 14 residues. The CDR3 DNA follows: TGTGCCAGCAGCTTTGGTGACAGATCCTACGAGCAGTACGTC. Encoded protein: CASSFGDRSYEQYV.